This T cell receptor beta chain was observed in a study of cytomegalovirus exposure and HLA in healthy donors. A remark on this clone: Its antigen is not known.

Study-wide results and limits: Diagnosis of cytomegalovirus status made by the classifier reportedly showed high specificity and sensitivity.

TCRdb keeps only in-frame clones here, not all; method: immunoSEQ multiplex PCR. The sample records 110,000 to 150,000 clones, 84% being singletons. Sequenced sample: PBMCs. This clonotype was obtained from a young woman in good health and CMV-seronegative.

The CDR3 DNA sequence: TGTGCCTGGCGTCTTACTGACTATGGCTACACCTTC. Translation gives CAWRLTDYGYTF. The chain is built from TRBV30 and TRBJ1-2; no reliable D call. CDR3 length: 12 residues. Germline CDR1 reads GTSNPN; CDR2 reads SVGIG (reference sequence). V was shortened by 5 bases and J by 3 bases, with 10 bases between the two germline ends.